These T cell receptor beta chains were read from a single sample in a study of TIL therapy for anti-PD-1-resistant metastatic lung cancer. Repertoires were generated with immunoSEQ multiplex PCR, while TCRdb's copy carries only in-frame clones and drops some. The top ten hold less than 6% of the sample, which has tens of thousands of clones, 65% to 90% seen once. The sequencing here drew on blood, taken at baseline. Source of these receptors: a person aged 25-85 years with non-small cell lung cancer. Each CDR3 is given with its conserved first and last residue. Fields, in order: J gene, D gene, V gene, clone size, CDR3 DNA, CDR3 protein. D genes are given only for firm matches. Only some rows state a clone size, as once, few, many or a class for expanded clones.

j_call: TRBJ1-6
d_call: TRBD1
v_call: TRBV4-2
clone_size: .
cdr3_nt: TGTGCCAGCAGCCTGGGACAGGGTTGGAAAAGCTCCTATAATTCACCCCTCCACTTT
cdr3_aa: CASSLGQGWKSSYNSPLHF

j_call: TRBJ1-5
d_call: TRBD1
v_call: TRBV6-6
clone_size: .
cdr3_nt: TGTGCCAGCAGAATCGGGACAGGGAGAAGCAATCAGCCCCAGCATTTT
cdr3_aa: CASRIGTGRSNQPQHF

j_call: TRBJ1-2
d_call: .
v_call: TRBV6-1
clone_size: .
cdr3_nt: TGTGCCAGCAGTGAAGTAGAAGGGAACTATGGCTACACCTTC
cdr3_aa: CASSEVEGNYGYTF

j_call: TRBJ1-1
d_call: TRBD1
v_call: TRBV19
clone_size: .
cdr3_nt: TGTGCCAGTAGTGGGACAGTTCCCGAAGCTTTCTTT
cdr3_aa: CASSGTVPEAFF

j_call: TRBJ2-3
d_call: TRBD2
v_call: TRBV9
clone_size: .
cdr3_nt: TGTGCCAGCAGCTCAAGACTAGCGGACACAGATACGCAGTATTTT
cdr3_aa: CASSSRLADTDTQYF

j_call: TRBJ2-3
d_call: .
v_call: TRBV30
clone_size: .
cdr3_nt: TGTGCCTGGGGCCGGGACCCTACCGGCACGCAGTATTTT
cdr3_aa: CAWGRDPTGTQYF

j_call: TRBJ2-1
d_call: .
v_call: TRBV7-2
clone_size: .
cdr3_nt: TGTGCCAGCAGCTTAGGCAATGAGCAGTTCTTC
cdr3_aa: CASSLGNEQFF

j_call: TRBJ1-6
d_call: .
v_call: TRBV7-2
clone_size: .
cdr3_nt: TGTGCCAGCAACGAATCTTTGGGACCCCTCCACTTT
cdr3_aa: CASNESLGPLHF

j_call: TRBJ2-7
d_call: TRBD2
v_call: TRBV5-1
clone_size: .
cdr3_nt: TGCGCCAGCAGCTTGGGGCTAGGGGAGGGCTACGAGCAGTACTTC
cdr3_aa: CASSLGLGEGYEQYF

j_call: TRBJ2-6
d_call: .
v_call: TRBV11-2
clone_size: once
cdr3_nt: TGTGCCACCGAGAAGGGCTCTGGGGCCAACGTCCTGACTTTC
cdr3_aa: CATEKGSGANVLTF

j_call: TRBJ1-2
d_call: .
v_call: TRBV10-1
clone_size: .
cdr3_nt: TGCGCCAGCAGTGACATGGGGGTTTCGGCCTATGGCTACACCTTC
cdr3_aa: CASSDMGVSAYGYTF

j_call: TRBJ1-1
d_call: .
v_call: TRBV30
clone_size: .
cdr3_nt: TGTGCCTGGGGAACTGGCACTGAAGCTTTCTTT
cdr3_aa: CAWGTGTEAFF

j_call: TRBJ1-2
d_call: .
v_call: TRBV27
clone_size: medium-sized
cdr3_nt: TGTGCCAGCAGTTTATTATGGGGGTATGGCTACACCTTC
cdr3_aa: CASSLLWGYGYTF

j_call: TRBJ1-2
d_call: TRBD1
v_call: TRBV3-1/TRBV3-2
clone_size: few
cdr3_nt: TGTGCCAGCAGCCAAGATATACAGGGGTATGGCTACACCTTC
cdr3_aa: CASSQDIQGYGYTF

j_call: TRBJ2-2
d_call: TRBD1
v_call: TRBV7-3
clone_size: .
cdr3_nt: TGTGCCAGCAGACGGGGGACAGGAGGGACCGGGGAGCTGTTTTTT
cdr3_aa: CASRRGTGGTGELFF

j_call: TRBJ2-1
d_call: .
v_call: TRBV19
clone_size: once
cdr3_nt: TGTGCCAGTAGTATAGATCTTGGAGGGATTCTCGATGAGCAGTTCTTC
cdr3_aa: CASSIDLGGILDEQFF

j_call: TRBJ2-3
d_call: TRBD2
v_call: TRBV9
clone_size: .
cdr3_nt: TGTGCCAGCAGCGTACTAGCGGGAGATACGCAGTATTTT
cdr3_aa: CASSVLAGDTQYF

j_call: TRBJ2-2
d_call: .
v_call: TRBV10-3
clone_size: .
cdr3_nt: TGTGCCATCACGGGGTCGTGGGCCGGGGAGCTGTTTTTT
cdr3_aa: CAITGSWAGELFF

j_call: TRBJ1-6
d_call: TRBD1
v_call: TRBV28
clone_size: .
cdr3_nt: TGTGCCAGCAGTTGGACAGGGAATAATTCACCCCTCCACTTT
cdr3_aa: CASSWTGNNSPLHF

j_call: TRBJ1-6
d_call: TRBD1
v_call: TRBV5-6
clone_size: once
cdr3_nt: TGTGCCAGCAGCCCCATCCGAGGTATGGGACAGGGCAATTCACCCCTCCACTTT
cdr3_aa: CASSPIRGMGQGNSPLHF

j_call: TRBJ1-6
d_call: .
v_call: TRBV7-2
clone_size: .
cdr3_nt: TGTGCCAGCAGCTTTTTCTCGAGCTCCTATAATTCACCCCTCCACTTT
cdr3_aa: CASSFFSSSYNSPLHF

j_call: TRBJ2-7
d_call: TRBD2
v_call: TRBV10-3
clone_size: .
cdr3_nt: TGTGCCATCAGTCACTGGGGTGCTAGCGGGGGGGTTTACGAGCAGTACTTC
cdr3_aa: CAISHWGASGGVYEQYF

j_call: TRBJ1-4
d_call: .
v_call: TRBV5-1
clone_size: .
cdr3_nt: TGCGCCAGCAGCCTCCAGTCCGGGACTAATGAAAAACTGTTTTTT
cdr3_aa: CASSLQSGTNEKLFF

j_call: TRBJ1-4
d_call: .
v_call: TRBV19
clone_size: .
cdr3_nt: TGTGCCAGTACCCGGCAGAATGAAAAACTGTTTTTT
cdr3_aa: CASTRQNEKLFF

j_call: TRBJ1-4
d_call: .
v_call: TRBV11-3
clone_size: .
cdr3_nt: TGTGCCAGCCTCCGGGGCCGGACAGTGCTTGAAAAACTGTTTTTT
cdr3_aa: CASLRGRTVLEKLFF

j_call: TRBJ2-1
d_call: .
v_call: TRBV14
clone_size: .
cdr3_nt: TGTGCCAGCAGCCAAGAAGGGGGGGCAGCCTACAATGAGCAGTTCTTC
cdr3_aa: CASSQEGGAAYNEQFF

j_call: TRBJ1-3
d_call: .
v_call: TRBV12-3/TRBV12-4
clone_size: .
cdr3_nt: TGTGCCGGTCGGGCCGCGGGAGGAAACACCATATATTTT
cdr3_aa: CAGRAAGGNTIYF

j_call: TRBJ2-7
d_call: TRBD1
v_call: TRBV5-6
clone_size: .
cdr3_nt: TGTGCCAGCAGCTTTATGGCCGCCGGATTGGACAGGACCTTCGAGCAGTACTTC
cdr3_aa: CASSFMAAGLDRTFEQYF

j_call: TRBJ2-7
d_call: TRBD1
v_call: TRBV5-1
clone_size: .
cdr3_nt: TGCGCCAGCAGCTCAGGACAGGCAACCTACGAGCAGTACTTC
cdr3_aa: CASSSGQATYEQYF

j_call: TRBJ2-6
d_call: .
v_call: TRBV28
clone_size: .
cdr3_nt: TGTGCCAGCTCCCCAACGGGTTTCTCTGGGGCCAACGTCCTGACTTTC
cdr3_aa: CASSPTGFSGANVLTF

j_call: TRBJ2-2
d_call: .
v_call: TRBV6-1
clone_size: .
cdr3_nt: TGTGCCAGCAGTGAATGGGCAGAAGGCACCGGGGAGCTGTTTTTT
cdr3_aa: CASSEWAEGTGELFF

j_call: TRBJ2-7
d_call: .
v_call: TRBV11-3
clone_size: .
cdr3_nt: TGTGCCAGCAGCCCGACAGGAGGCCCCTACGAGCAGTACTTC
cdr3_aa: CASSPTGGPYEQYF